This TCR beta chain came from a study of T cells after yellow fever vaccination. TCRdb passed the 5' RACE reads through MiXCR, listing each CDR3 protein once. The table has 150,000 to 200,000 distinct CDR3 sequences, approximately 6% seen once. This CDR3 has 15 residues. Between the trimmed V and J ends, which lost 4 bases and 8 bases, there was a span of 21 bases. Germline-derived CDR1 and CDR2 are SGHRS and YFSETQ. The TCR sequence derives from a man aged 18 to 30 who received the YFV17D yellow fever vaccine. Sequenced material: CD4+ T cells sorted from PBMCs, taken on the day of the first yellow fever vaccination. V is TRBV5-1 and J is TRBJ1-2, with TRBD1 as a possible D gene (6 bases). For the CDR3, the DNA is TGCGCCAGCAGCCCCGGGTCAGTACAGGGCCACGGCTACACCTTC. Residues: CASSPGSVQGHGYTF.